This T cell receptor (beta chain) was documented in a study of T-cell memory formation after mild COVID-19. Study findings and constraints: CD4+ bias marked clones expanding day 15 to 37, unlike balanced contracting clones.

V lost 0 bases and J 2 bases, leaving 9 bases between the germline ends. CDR3 length equals 14 residues. Germline values: CDR1 SGDLS, CDR2 YYNGEE. The 5'RACE method, run with constant-segment primers, produced TCR alpha and TCR beta cDNA libraries (carrying sample barcodes and UMIs). TCRdb re-called the 5' RACE reads through MiXCR, storing one row per CDR3 protein. The sample lists roughly 150,000 distinct CDR3 sequences; approximately 25% were seen once. This clonotype was seen only a few times. Its antigen is unidentified. The V call is TRBV9, the J call TRBJ2-7; the D gene could be TRBD1 or TRBD2 (5 bases each). This TCR derives from an adult woman who had mild COVID-19 (a few samples of this study predate the infection). Cell type and time point are not known. The sample taken for sequencing was PBMCs or a T cell subset sorted from them (not recorded which). The CDR3 loop is CASSVGDVTYEQYF. As DNA, the CDR3 is TGTGCCAGCAGCGTAGGGGACGTCACCTACGAGCAGTACTTC.